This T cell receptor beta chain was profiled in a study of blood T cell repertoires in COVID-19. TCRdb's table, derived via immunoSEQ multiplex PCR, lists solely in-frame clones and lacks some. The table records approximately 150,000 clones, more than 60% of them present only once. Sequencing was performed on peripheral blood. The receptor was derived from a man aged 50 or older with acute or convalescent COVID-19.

The CDR3 protein is CAWSGASGGQETQYF. The CDR3 DNA follows: TGTGCCTGGAGTGGTGCTAGCGGGGGCCAAGAGACCCAGTACTTC. This chain joins TRBV30 and TRBJ2-5; 10 positions agree with TRBD2. The CDR3 consists of 15 residues. V shed 1 base, J shed 1 base, and the junction held 3 bases outside the gene matches. The V gene's germline CDR1 is GTSNPN and CDR2 SVGIG (reference sequence).